A single sample gave rise to the 30 T cell receptor beta chains below, sequenced in a study of tumor-infiltrating lymphocytes in localized non-small cell lung cancer. The method was immunoSEQ multiplex PCR; TCRdb's version includes in-frame clones alone and lacks a portion of them. The table lists over 14,000 clones, around 81% of them singletons. Material for sequencing was lung tumor tissue. The receptors come from a human donor with non-small cell lung cancer.

The chain has TRBV6-1 and TRBJ2-7; 8 nucleotides line up with TRBD2. This CDR3 spans 17 amino acids. The germline gives CDR1 MNHNS, CDR2 SASEGT. V was clipped by 0 bases and J by 0 bases; unmatched bases: 7. The CDR3 protein is CASSEALSGSVSYEQYF. The CDR3, as DNA: TGTGCCAGCAGTGAAGCCCTAAGCGGGAGTGTCTCCTACGAGCAGTACTTC.

The chain has TRBV11-2 and TRBJ2-7, with TRBD1 matching over 9 bases. With V trimmed by 2 bases and J by 2 bases, 4 bases remained unmatched. The CDR3 covers 15 residues. Germline lookup yields CDR1 SGHAT and CDR2 FQNNGV. CDR3 protein: CASSLLGTGTYEQYF. The CDR3 nucleotides read TGTGCCAGCAGCTTATTAGGGACAGGGACCTACGAGCAGTACTTC.

The rearrangement uses TRBV25-1 and TRBJ2-3, with 11 bases fitting TRBD1. V shed 4 bases and J 7 bases; nucleotides not matched to a gene: 7. Germline V CDR1 and CDR2: MGHDK, SYGVNS. CDR3 length: 15 amino acids. CDR3 loop: CASSVRGTGGNTQYF. The CDR3 nucleotides are TGTGCCAGCAGTGTCCGAGGGACAGGGGGAAATACGCAGTATTTT.

This chain joins TRBV4-1 and TRBJ2-5; 11 bases agree with TRBD2. The germline gives CDR1 MGHRA, CDR2 YSYEKL. The CDR3 is made up of 16 amino acids. The V segment lost 1 base and the J segment 4 bases; nucleotides outside the gene matches: 5. The CDR3 sequence is CASSQVGTSGSETQYF. CDR3 bases: TGCGCCAGCAGCCAAGTGGGGACTAGCGGTTCAGAGACCCAGTACTTC.

The chain carries TRBV7-2 and TRBJ2-5, with 8 bases lining up with TRBD1. The J call is uncertain, as TRBJ2-7 better fits the DNA end. The CDR3 totals 14 residues. Germline V lookup: CDR1 SGHTA, CDR2 FQGNSA. The CDR3 DNA follows: TGTGCCAGCAGCTCGGGGACAGGTTCCTACGAGCAGTACTTC. Translated, it gives CASSSGTGSYEQYF.

V and J are TRBV5-6 and TRBJ1-5; 11 bases match TRBD1. Germline values: CDR1 SGHDT, CDR2 YYEEEE. V shed 4 bases and J 2 bases; nucleotides not matched to a gene: 2. This CDR3 is built from 15 residues. The CDR3 is CASSGTGGGNQPQHF. The CDR3 DNA reads as TGTGCCAGCAGCGGGACAGGGGGAGGCAATCAGCCCCAGCATTTT.

This clone appeared a few times. The chain has TRBV11-2 and TRBJ1-1, with D unclear. The CDR3 covers 13 residues. Germline CDR1 SGHAT, CDR2 FQNNGV. V was pared by 1 base and J by 8 bases, with 11 bases between. The CDR3 nucleotides are TGTGCCAGCAGCTTAGGTGGCAGGCAGGAAGCTTTCTTT. Its protein is CASSLGGRQEAFF.

This chain links TRBV6-5 with TRBJ2-1; 9 bases map to TRBD1. CDR1 and CDR2 from the germline V gene are MNHEY and SVGAGI. The CDR3 extends over 15 amino acids. The V gene end was trimmed by 1 base and the J gene end by 6 bases; junction bases not matched to a gene: 4. CDR3 loop: CASSYWTGVFNEQFF. The CDR3 region has the DNA TGTGCCAGCAGTTACTGGACAGGGGTATTCAATGAGCAGTTCTTC.

The chain combines TRBV12-5 with TRBJ2-7; either TRBD1 or TRBD2 may supply D (6 bases each). V was trimmed by 6 bases and J by 6 bases, leaving 21 bases between them. This CDR3 spans 15 amino acids. Germline CDR1 reads LGHNT; CDR2 reads FRNRAP. The CDR3 nucleotides are TGTGCTAGTGGATCGGTAGGGGGATTCGGGAGCGAGCAGTACTTC. Protein sequence: CASGSVGGFGSEQYF.

The rearrangement links TRBV7-2 to TRBJ2-7; 9 bases are shared with TRBD1. CDR3 length equals 13 residues. The V gene end was trimmed by 5 bases and the J gene end by 9 bases; junction bases not matched to a gene: 8. Per the germline V gene, CDR1 is SGHTA and CDR2 is FQGNSA. In DNA, the CDR3 is TGTGCCAGCAGCGTGGGACAGGGCTTTGTGCAGTACTTC. Protein sequence: CASSVGQGFVQYF.

The gene calls are TRBV6-6 and TRBJ1-6; unclear D gene. Trimming shortened V by 7 bases and J by 3 bases, and 7 bases separated the two germline ends. CDR1 and CDR2 (germline): MNHNY, SVGAGI (reference sequence). The CDR3 sequence is 13 residues long. The CDR3 DNA is TGTGCCAGCATTAAGGACTATAATTCACCCCTCCACTTT. It codes for CASIKDYNSPLHF.

The rearrangement links TRBV25-1 to TRBJ2-1; D remains ambiguous. The V and J ends lost 1 base and 0 bases respectively, with 10 bases between them. CDR3 length: 16 amino acids. CDR1 and CDR2 (germline): MGHDK, SYGVNS. For the CDR3, the DNA is TGTGCCAGCAGTGAATCCCCCGGTAGCTCCTACAATGAGCAGTTCTTC. Its protein product is CASSESPGSSYNEQFF.

The chain uses TRBV5-4 and TRBJ1-1; TRBD1 aligns across 9 bases. CDR1 is SGHNT and CDR2 is YYREEE in the germline V gene (reference sequence). The CDR3 is 15 residues long. The V segment lost 2 bases and the J segment 6 bases; nucleotides outside the gene matches: 8. The CDR3 loop is CASSFGDRVDAEAFF. The CDR3 DNA reads as TGTGCCAGCAGCTTCGGGGACAGGGTCGACGCTGAAGCTTTCTTT.

The chain is built from TRBV7-8 and TRBJ2-2, with TRBD2 identical over 10 bases. Per germline, CDR1 SGHVS and CDR2 FQNEAQ. There are 19 residues in the CDR3. V lost 4 bases and J lost 0; bases outside the gene matches: 11. CDR3 sequence: CASSSRSRTSGSNTGELFF. The DNA of the CDR3 is TGTGCCAGCAGCTCCCGGTCTAGGACTAGCGGTTCGAACACCGGGGAGCTGTTTTTT.

This clone was seen a few times. The chain joins TRBV19 to TRBJ1-1, with 10 bases aligning to TRBD1. Trimming at V came to 7 bases and at J to 4 bases, leaving 9 bases not matched to a gene. The V gene's germline CDR1 is LNHDA and CDR2 SQIVND (reference sequence). This CDR3 has 15 residues. As DNA, the CDR3 is TGTGCCAGTACGGATCTGACAGGGGGCCTCACTGAAGCTTTCTTT. Translated: CASTDLTGGLTEAFF.

The genes are TRBV10-3 and TRBJ1-3, with D perhaps TRBD1 (6 bases). Trimming took off 4 bases at V and 5 bases at J, with 15 bases between the two ends. Germline loops: CDR1 ENHRY, CDR2 SYGVKD. The CDR3 has 15 residues. The DNA of the CDR3 is TGTGCCATCAGTGCCGCTACAGGGATCAGAAACACCATATATTTT. Its translation: CAISAATGIRNTIYF.

The DNA for the CDR3 is TGCAGCGTTGCCCAGGAGATCTACAATGAGCAGTTCTTC. Residues: CSVAQEIYNEQFF. The chain carries TRBV29-1 and TRBJ2-1; D gene uncertain. Germline values: CDR1 SQVTM, CDR2 ANQGSEA. Trimming left V 4 bases short and J 3 bases short, with 10 bases between. The CDR3 has 13 residues.

The rearrangement joins TRBV7-9 to TRBJ1-2; the D gene is possibly TRBD1 (6 bases). The CDR3 covers 18 residues. V lost 1 base and J lost 5, with 23 bases in between. Per the germline V gene, CDR1 is SEHNR and CDR2 is FQNEAQ (reference sequence). The CDR3, as DNA: TGTGCCAGCAGCTTAGATGTTGGGGGGCGGTCCCCTGGGTATGGCTACACCTTC. Protein: CASSLDVGGRSPGYGYTF. Drawing the rest from reference TRBV7-9 and TRBJ1-2, the complete variable domain is DTGVSQNPRHKITKRGQNVTFRCDPISEHNRLYWYRQTLGQGPEFLTYFQNEAQLEKSRLLSDRFSAERPKGSFSTLEIQRTEQGDSAMYLCASSLDVGGRSPGYGYTFGSGTRLTVV.

In its sample, this clone is medium-sized. This chain connects TRBV6-6 to TRBJ2-1; D not resolved. Trimming shortened V by 6 bases and J by 8 bases, and 8 bases separated the two germline ends. The CDR3 runs to 11 residues. In germline, CDR1 is MNHNY, CDR2 SVGAGI (reference sequence). CDR3 in amino acids: CASSDFDEQFF. DNA for the CDR3: TGTGCCAGCAGCGACTTCGATGAGCAGTTCTTC.

The chain employs TRBV19 and TRBJ1-5; D is ambiguous. This CDR3 is built from 19 residues. Germline CDR1 and CDR2: LNHDA and SQIVND (reference sequence). Trimming took off 3 bases at V and 0 bases at J, with 21 bases between the two ends. CDR3 loop: CASSIRVPRRAYSNQPQHF. In DNA form, the CDR3 reads TGTGCCAGTAGTATCCGGGTCCCAAGACGGGCTTATAGCAATCAGCCCCAGCATTTT. Supplemented by reference TRBV19 and TRBJ1-5, the full variable domain reads DGGITQSPKYLFRKEGQNVTLSCEQNLNHDAMYWYRQDPGQGLRLIYYSQIVNDFQKGDIAEGYSVSREKKESFPLTVTSAQKNPTAFYLCASSIRVPRRAYSNQPQHFGDGTRLSIL.

V usage is TRBV5-5 and J usage is TRBJ2-5, with 7 bases matching TRBD1. CDR1 and CDR2 from the germline V gene are SGHKS and YYEKEE (reference sequence). The ends lost 4 bases at V and 6 bases at J; junction bases unmatched: 6. This CDR3 comprises 13 residues. As DNA, the CDR3 is TGTGCCAGCAGCATATCGGACAGGCAGACCCAGTACTTC. Protein sequence: CASSISDRQTQYF.

The chain carries TRBV6-1 and TRBJ1-6; 10 bases map to TRBD1. This CDR3 comprises 14 residues. Germline trimming cut 6 bases from V and 6 bases from J; bases unmatched to any gene: 2. Per germline, CDR1 MNHNS and CDR2 SASEGT. The CDR3 sequence: CASRDRGGNSPLHF. The DNA of the CDR3 is TGTGCCAGCAGGGACAGGGGGGGTAATTCACCCCTCCACTTT.

This clone was detected a few times. V gene TRBV5-1 combines with J gene TRBJ1-1; D is unresolved. Trimming removed 3 bases at V and 1 base at J, with 10 bases between. CDR3 size: 14 residues. Germline V CDR1 and CDR2: SGHRS, YFSETQ. The CDR3 DNA sequence: TGCGCCAGCAGCTCTCGGACGGCGAACACTGAAGCTTTCTTT. Protein sequence: CASSSRTANTEAFF.

The chain combines TRBV13 with TRBJ2-1; 10 nucleotides agree with TRBD2. This CDR3 has 17 amino acids. CDR1 is PRHDT, CDR2 FYEKMQ, per germline (reference sequence). Trimming took 5 bases from V and 2 from J; bases not matched to a gene: 9. CDR3 bases: TGTGCCAGCAGCCCGCACCAGCGGGAGGGCCCCTACAATGAGCAGTTCTTC. Protein product: CASSPHQREGPYNEQFF.

This chain uses TRBV19 with TRBJ1-1; maybe TRBD1 (6 bases). Trimming cost V 6 bases and J 2 bases, with 19 bases left between them. CDR1 is LNHDA, CDR2 SQIVND, per germline (reference sequence). This CDR3 comprises 16 residues. CDR3 sequence reads: CASRAGVPSSNTEAFF. The CDR3 nucleotides are TGTGCCAGTAGAGCAGGGGTCCCTTCCTCCAACACTGAAGCTTTCTTT.

The J gene is TRBJ2-1, the V gene TRBV5-4; no definite D call. This CDR3 has 15 amino acids. Germline CDR1 and CDR2: SGHNT and YYREEE (reference sequence). V was shortened by 2 bases and J by 4 bases, with 13 bases between the two germline ends. The CDR3 is CASSLLAGLYNEQFF. As DNA, the CDR3 is TGTGCCAGCAGCTTATTAGCCGGGCTATACAATGAGCAGTTCTTC. The entire variable domain, with the rest obtained from reference TRBV5-4 and TRBJ2-1, is as follows: ETGVTQSPTHLIKTRGQQVTLRCSSQSGHNTVSWYQQALGQGPQFIFQYYREEENGRGNFPPRFSGLQFPNYSSELNVNALELDDSALYLCASSLLAGLYNEQFFGPGTRLTVL.

CDR3 protein: CASSPVLAGASYEQYF. Here the CDR3 DNA reads TGCGCCAGCAGCCCCGTACTAGCGGGAGCCTCCTACGAGCAGTACTTC. V usage is TRBV5-1 and J usage is TRBJ2-7, with TRBD2 matching 11 bases. Germline loops: CDR1 SGHRS, CDR2 YFSETQ. The length of the CDR3 is 16 residues. Trimming at V came to 4 bases and at J to 0 bases, leaving 6 bases not matched to a gene.

The sample holds one count of this clone. The chain has TRBV7-2 and TRBJ2-2, with 12 bases that match TRBD2. This CDR3 has 16 residues. Per germline, CDR1 SGHTA and CDR2 FQGNSA. With V trimmed by 5 bases and J by 6 bases, 7 bases remained unmatched. The DNA of the CDR3 is TGTGCCAGCAGCGGCTATCTAGCGGGAGGGCCCGGGGAGCTGTTTTTT. Its translation is CASSGYLAGGPGELFF.

V gene TRBV30 combines with J gene TRBJ2-7; TRBD1 matches at 8 bases. The CDR3 length is 12 residues. CDR1 and CDR2 from the germline V gene are GTSNPN and SVGIG (reference sequence). The CDR3 is CTGQGKTYEQYF. The CDR3 DNA follows: TGTACAGGACAGGGAAAAACCTACGAGCAGTACTTC.

The rearrangement links TRBV29-1 to TRBJ2-5, with a weak D call TRBD1 (5 bases). V lost 4 bases, J lost 5 bases, and 8 bases lay in between. Germline V gives CDR1 SQVTM, CDR2 ANQGSEA. The CDR3 is made up of 11 amino acids. The CDR3 DNA is TGCAGCGTTGCTCAGGGTGAGACCCAGTACTTC. It is translated as CSVAQGETQYF.